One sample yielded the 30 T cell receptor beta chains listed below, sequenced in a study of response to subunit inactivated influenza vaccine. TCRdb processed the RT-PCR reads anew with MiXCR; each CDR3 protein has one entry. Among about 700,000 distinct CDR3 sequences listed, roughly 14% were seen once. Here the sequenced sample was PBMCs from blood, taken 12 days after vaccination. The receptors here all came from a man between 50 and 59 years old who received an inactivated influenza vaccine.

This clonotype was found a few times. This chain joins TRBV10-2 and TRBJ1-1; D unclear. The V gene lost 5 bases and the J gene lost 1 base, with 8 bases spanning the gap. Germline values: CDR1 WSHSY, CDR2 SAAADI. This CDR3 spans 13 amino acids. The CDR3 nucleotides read TGCGCCAGCAGTCAACAAGAGAACACTGAAGCTTTCTTT. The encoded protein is CASSQQENTEAFF.

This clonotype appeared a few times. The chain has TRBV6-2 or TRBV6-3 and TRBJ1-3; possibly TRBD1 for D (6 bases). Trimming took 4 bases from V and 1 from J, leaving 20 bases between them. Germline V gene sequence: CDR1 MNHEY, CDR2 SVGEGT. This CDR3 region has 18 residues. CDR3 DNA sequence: TGTGCCAGCAGTTTCCCGGGACACCTCCTTTCTTCTGGAAACACCATATATTTT. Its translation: CASSFPGHLLSSGNTIYF.

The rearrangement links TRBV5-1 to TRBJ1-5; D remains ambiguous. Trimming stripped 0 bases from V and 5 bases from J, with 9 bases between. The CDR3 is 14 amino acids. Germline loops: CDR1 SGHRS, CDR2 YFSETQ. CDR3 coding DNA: TGCGCCAGCAGCTTGGATGGTCCGGATCAGCCCCAGCATTTT. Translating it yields CASSLDGPDQPQHF.

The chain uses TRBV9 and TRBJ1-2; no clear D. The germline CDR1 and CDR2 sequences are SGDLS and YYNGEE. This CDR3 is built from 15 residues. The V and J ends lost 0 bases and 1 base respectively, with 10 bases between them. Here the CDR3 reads CASSVGLGGNYGYTF. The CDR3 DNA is TGTGCCAGCAGCGTAGGCTTGGGTGGTAACTATGGCTACACCTTC.

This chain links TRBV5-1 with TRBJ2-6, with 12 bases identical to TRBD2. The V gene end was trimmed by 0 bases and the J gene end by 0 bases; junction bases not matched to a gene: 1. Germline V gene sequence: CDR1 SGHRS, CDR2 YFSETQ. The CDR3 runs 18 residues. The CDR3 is CASSLGLAGDSGANVLTF. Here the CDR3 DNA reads TGCGCCAGCAGCTTGGGACTAGCGGGGGACTCTGGGGCCAACGTCCTGACTTTC.

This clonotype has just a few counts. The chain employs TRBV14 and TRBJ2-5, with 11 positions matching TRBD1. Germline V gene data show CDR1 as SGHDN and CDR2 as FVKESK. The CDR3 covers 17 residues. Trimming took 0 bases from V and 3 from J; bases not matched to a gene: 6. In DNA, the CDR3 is TGTGCCAGCAGCCAAGAGGGACGGACAGGGGGCGAAGAGACCCAGTACTTC. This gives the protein CASSQEGRTGGEETQYF.

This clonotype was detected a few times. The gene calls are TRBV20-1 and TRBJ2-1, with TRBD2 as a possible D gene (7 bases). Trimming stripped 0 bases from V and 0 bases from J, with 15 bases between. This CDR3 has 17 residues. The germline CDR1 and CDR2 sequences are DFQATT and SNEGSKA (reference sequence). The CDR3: CSARDNDGGASYNEQFF. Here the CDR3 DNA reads TGCAGTGCTAGAGATAACGATGGGGGGGCCTCCTACAATGAGCAGTTCTTC.

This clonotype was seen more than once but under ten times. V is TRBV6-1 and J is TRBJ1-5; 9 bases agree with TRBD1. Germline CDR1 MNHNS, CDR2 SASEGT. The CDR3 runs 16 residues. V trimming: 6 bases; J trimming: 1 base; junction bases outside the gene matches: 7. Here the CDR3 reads CASRATGGKSNQPQHF. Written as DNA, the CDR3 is TGTGCCAGCAGGGCTACAGGGGGCAAAAGCAATCAGCCCCAGCATTTT.

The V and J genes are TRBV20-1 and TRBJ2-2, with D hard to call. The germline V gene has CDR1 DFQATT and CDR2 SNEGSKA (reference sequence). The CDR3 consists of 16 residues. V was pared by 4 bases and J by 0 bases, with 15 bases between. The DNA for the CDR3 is TGCAGTGCTACCCGGGTGGGCGCTGCGAACACCGGGGAGCTGTTTTTT. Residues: CSATRVGAANTGELFF.

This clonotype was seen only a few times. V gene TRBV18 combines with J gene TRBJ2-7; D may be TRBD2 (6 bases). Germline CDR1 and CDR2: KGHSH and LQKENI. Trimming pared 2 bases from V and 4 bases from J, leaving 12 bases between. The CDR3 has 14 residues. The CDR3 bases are TGTGCCAGCTCACCAACTCCGGCGGGGTACGAGCAGTACTTC. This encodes CASSPTPAGYEQYF.

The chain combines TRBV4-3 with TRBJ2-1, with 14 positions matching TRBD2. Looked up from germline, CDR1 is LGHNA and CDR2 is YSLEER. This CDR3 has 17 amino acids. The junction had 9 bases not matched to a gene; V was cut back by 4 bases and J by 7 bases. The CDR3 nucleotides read TGCGCCAGCAGCCCCGGGACTAGCGGGGGTAACCTAAATGAGCAGTTCTTC. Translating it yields CASSPGTSGGNLNEQFF.

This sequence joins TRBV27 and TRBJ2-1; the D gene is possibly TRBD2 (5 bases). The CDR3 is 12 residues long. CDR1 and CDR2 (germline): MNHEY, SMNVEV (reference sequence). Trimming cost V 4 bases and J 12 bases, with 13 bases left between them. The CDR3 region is CASSSPQRLQFF. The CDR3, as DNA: TGTGCCAGCAGTTCCCCCCAGCGGTTGCAGTTCTTC.

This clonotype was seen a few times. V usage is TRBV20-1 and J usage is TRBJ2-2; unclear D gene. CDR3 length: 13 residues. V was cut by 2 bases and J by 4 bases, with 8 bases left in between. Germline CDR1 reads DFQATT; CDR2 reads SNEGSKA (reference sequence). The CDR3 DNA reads TGCAGTGCTAGACAAGGGATCACCGGGGAGCTGTTTTTT. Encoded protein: CSARQGITGELFF.

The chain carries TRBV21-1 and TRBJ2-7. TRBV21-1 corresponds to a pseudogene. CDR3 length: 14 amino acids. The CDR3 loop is CASSKSHLSYEQYF. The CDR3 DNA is TGTGCCAGCAGCAAATCCCACCTCTCCTACGAGCAGTACTTC.

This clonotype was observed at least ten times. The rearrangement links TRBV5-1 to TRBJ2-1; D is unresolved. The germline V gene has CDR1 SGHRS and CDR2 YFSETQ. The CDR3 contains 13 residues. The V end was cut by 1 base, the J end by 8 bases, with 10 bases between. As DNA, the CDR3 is TGCGCCAGCAGCTTGTTTGCTGGTTATGAGCAGTTCTTC. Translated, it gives CASSLFAGYEQFF.

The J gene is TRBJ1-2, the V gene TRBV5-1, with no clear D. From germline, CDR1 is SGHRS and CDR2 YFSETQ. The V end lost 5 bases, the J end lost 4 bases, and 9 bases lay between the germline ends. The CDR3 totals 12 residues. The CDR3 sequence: CASRGYGYGYTF. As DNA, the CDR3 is TGCGCCAGCAGGGGGTATGGCTATGGCTACACCTTC.

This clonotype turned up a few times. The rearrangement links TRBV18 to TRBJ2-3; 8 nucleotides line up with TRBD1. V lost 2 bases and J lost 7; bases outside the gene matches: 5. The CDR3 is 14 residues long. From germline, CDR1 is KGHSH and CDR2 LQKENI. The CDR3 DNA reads TGTGCCAGCTCACCAGGAACAGGGGGGTATACGCAGTATTTT. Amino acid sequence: CASSPGTGGYTQYF.

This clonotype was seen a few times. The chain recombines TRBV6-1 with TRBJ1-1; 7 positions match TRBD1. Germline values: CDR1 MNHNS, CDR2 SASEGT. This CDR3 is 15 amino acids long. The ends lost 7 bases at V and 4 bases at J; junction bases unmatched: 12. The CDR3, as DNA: TGTGCCAGCACCCTAGATGGACAGGTGGCCACTGAAGCTTTCTTT. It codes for CASTLDGQVATEAFF.

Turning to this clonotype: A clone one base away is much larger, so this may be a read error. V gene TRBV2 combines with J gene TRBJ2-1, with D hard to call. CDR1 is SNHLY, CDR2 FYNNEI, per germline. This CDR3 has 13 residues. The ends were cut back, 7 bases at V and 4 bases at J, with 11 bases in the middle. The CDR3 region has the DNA TGTGCCAGCAACCAGGTGGCTTACAATGAGCAGTTCTTC. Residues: CASNQVAYNEQFF.

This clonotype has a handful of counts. Here the CDR3 reads CASSLDWDRGSPLHF. For the CDR3, the DNA is TGTGCCAGCAGCTTAGATTGGGACAGAGGATCACCCCTCCACTTT. The J gene is TRBJ1-6, the V gene TRBV7-3, with 7 bases that match TRBD1. CDR1 and CDR2 from the germline V gene are SGHTA and FQGTGA. Unmatched junction bases numbered 8, after V lost 2 bases and J lost 10 bases. The CDR3 has 15 amino acids.

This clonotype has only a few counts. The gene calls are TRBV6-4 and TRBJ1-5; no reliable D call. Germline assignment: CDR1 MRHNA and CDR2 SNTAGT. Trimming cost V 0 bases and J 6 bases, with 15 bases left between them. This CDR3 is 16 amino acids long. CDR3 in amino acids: CASSDSIRESCQPQHF. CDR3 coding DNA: TGTGCCAGCAGTGACTCGATCCGGGAATCTTGTCAGCCCCAGCATTTT.

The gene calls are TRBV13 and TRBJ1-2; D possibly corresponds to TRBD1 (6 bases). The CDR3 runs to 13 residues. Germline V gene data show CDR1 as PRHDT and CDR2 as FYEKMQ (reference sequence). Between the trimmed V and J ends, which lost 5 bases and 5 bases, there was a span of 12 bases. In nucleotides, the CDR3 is TGTGCCAGCAGCGCCGGGACAACATATGGCTACACCTTC. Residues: CASSAGTTYGYTF. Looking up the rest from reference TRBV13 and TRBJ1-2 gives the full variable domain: AAGVIQSPRHLIKEKRETATLKCYPIPRHDTVYWYQQGPGQDPQFLISFYEKMQSDKGSIPDRFSAQQFSDYHSELNMSSLELGDSALYFCASSAGTTYGYTFGSGTRLTVV.

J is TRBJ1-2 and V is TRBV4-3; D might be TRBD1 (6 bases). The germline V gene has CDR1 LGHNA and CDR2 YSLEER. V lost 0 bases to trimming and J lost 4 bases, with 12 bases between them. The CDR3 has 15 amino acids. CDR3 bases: TGCGCCAGCAGCCAAGATTGGGGGGCAACCTATGGCTACACCTTC. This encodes CASSQDWGATYGYTF.

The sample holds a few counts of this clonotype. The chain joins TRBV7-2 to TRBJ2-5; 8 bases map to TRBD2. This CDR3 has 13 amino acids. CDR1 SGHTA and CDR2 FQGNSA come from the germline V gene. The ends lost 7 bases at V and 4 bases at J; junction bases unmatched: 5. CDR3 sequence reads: CASNLGRGETQYF. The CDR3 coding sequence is TGTGCCAGCAACCTCGGGAGGGGAGAGACCCAGTACTTC.

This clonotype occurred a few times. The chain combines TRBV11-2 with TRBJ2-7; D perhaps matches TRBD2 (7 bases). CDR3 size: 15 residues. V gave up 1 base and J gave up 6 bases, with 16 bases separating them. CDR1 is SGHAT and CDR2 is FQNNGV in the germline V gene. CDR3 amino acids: CASSLVARGGSEQYF. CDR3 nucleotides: TGTGCCAGCAGCTTAGTAGCCAGGGGAGGGTCCGAGCAGTACTTC.

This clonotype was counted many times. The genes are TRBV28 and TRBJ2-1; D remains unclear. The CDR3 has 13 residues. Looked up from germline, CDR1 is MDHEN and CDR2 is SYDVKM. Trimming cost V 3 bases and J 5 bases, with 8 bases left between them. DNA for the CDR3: TGTGCCAGCAGTTTTTCCCTCCACAATGAGCAGTTCTTC. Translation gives CASSFSLHNEQFF. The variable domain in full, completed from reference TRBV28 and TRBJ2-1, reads DVKVTQSSRYLVKRTGEKVFLECVQDMDHENMFWYRQDPGLGLRLIYFSYDVKMKEKGDIPEGYSVSREKKERFSLILESASTNQTSMYLCASSFSLHNEQFFGPGTRLTVL.

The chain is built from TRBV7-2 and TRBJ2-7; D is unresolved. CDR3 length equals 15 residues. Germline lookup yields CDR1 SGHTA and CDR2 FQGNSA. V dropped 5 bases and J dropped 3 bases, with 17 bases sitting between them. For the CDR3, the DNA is TGTGCCAGCAGCCCCCCAGGTGGCTGGGGCTACGAGCAGTACTTC. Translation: CASSPPGGWGYEQYF.

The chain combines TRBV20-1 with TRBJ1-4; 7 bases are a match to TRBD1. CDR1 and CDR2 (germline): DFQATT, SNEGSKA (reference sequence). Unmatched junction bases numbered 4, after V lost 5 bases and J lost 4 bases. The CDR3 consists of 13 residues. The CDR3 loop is CSAVNRGNEKLFF. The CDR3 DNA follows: TGCAGTGCTGTAAACAGGGGTAATGAAAAACTGTTTTTT.

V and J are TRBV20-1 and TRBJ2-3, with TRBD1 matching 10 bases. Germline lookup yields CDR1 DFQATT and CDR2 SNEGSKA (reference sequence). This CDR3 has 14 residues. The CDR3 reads CSHSGTGGTDTQYF. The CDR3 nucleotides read TGCAGCCACTCCGGGACAGGGGGCACAGATACGCAGTATTTT.

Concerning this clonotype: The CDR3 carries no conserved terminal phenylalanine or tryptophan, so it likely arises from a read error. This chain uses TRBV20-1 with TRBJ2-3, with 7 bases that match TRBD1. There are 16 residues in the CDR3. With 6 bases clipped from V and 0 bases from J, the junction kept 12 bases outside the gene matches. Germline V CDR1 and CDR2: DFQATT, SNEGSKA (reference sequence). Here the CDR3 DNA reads TGCAGTGCCTACCAGTGGGACAGACCTAGCACAGATACGCAGTATATT. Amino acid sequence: CSAYQWDRPSTDTQYI.